Following are 5 T cell receptor beta chains from one sample sequenced in a study of blood T cell repertoires in COVID-19. The assay was immunoSEQ multiplex PCR, and TCRdb's table has in-frame clones only and misses some. The sample lists approximately 350,000 clones; about 86% were seen once. Sequenced material: peripheral blood. The receptors come from a man younger than 45 with active or convalescent COVID-19.

This clone was recorded only once. The rearrangement links TRBV3-1 (or the pseudogene TRBV3-2) to TRBJ2-5, with TRBD2 matching 12 bases. The CDR3 has 18 residues. Germline CDR1 and CDR2: LGHDT and YNNKEL (reference sequence). Trimming at V came to 5 bases and at J to 0 bases, leaving 10 bases not matched to a gene. CDR3 in DNA: TGTGCCAGCAGCGGGTCGACTAGCGGGGGCCATAACCAAGAGACCCAGTACTTC. Translation: CASSGSTSGGHNQETQYF.

This clone appeared once. The V and J genes are TRBV7-3 and TRBJ1-1, with D unresolved. V was pared by 3 bases and J by 1 base, with 6 bases between. The germline V gene encodes CDR1 SGHTA and CDR2 FQGTGA. The CDR3 has 13 residues. The CDR3 spells CASSFTANTEAFF. CDR3 nucleotide sequence: TGTGCCAGCAGCTTTACAGCGAACACTGAAGCTTTCTTT.

This rearrangement joins TRBV7-9 to TRBJ2-6; perhaps TRBD2 as D (6 bases). Germline V gives CDR1 SEHNR, CDR2 FQNEAQ (reference sequence). Trimming left V 3 bases short and J 0 bases short, with 12 bases between. The CDR3 has 17 residues. CDR3 in amino acids: CASSFGGPYSGANVLTF. Written as DNA, the CDR3 is TGTGCCAGCAGCTTCGGGGGTCCCTACTCTGGGGCCAACGTCCTGACTTTC.

The V call is TRBV6-5, the J call TRBJ1-6; D may be TRBD1 (6 bases). The CDR3 extends over 13 amino acids. Germline CDR1 is MNHEY and CDR2 is SVGAGI. Trimming cost V 10 bases and J 7 bases, with 14 bases left between them. CDR3 protein: CATQGLRNSPLHF. The CDR3, as DNA: TGTGCCACCCAGGGGCTACGGAATTCACCCCTCCACTTT.

The J gene is TRBJ1-5, the V gene TRBV7-2, with D uncertain. The CDR3 contains 15 residues. Per the germline V gene, CDR1 is SGHTA and CDR2 is FQGNSA. Between the trimmed V and J ends, which lost 5 bases and 4 bases, there was a span of 15 bases. The CDR3: CASSLEDSANQPQHF. The CDR3 bases are TGTGCCAGCAGCCTAGAGGACTCGGCGAATCAGCCCCAGCATTTT.